The clone carrying this T cell receptor (beta chain) was recorded a few times. Its antigen is not known. The sample belongs to a study of beta chain features in type 1 diabetes. One heparinised blood draw averaging roughly 120 mL was given by each donor. Each sorted population was over 98% pure. Sequenced material consisted of expressed TCRB transcripts (all of the isolated RNA was reverse transcribed). Some clones are missing from TCRdb's copy, which holds only in-frame ones; the method was immunoSEQ multiplex PCR. Of more than 120,000 clones listed, 8% to 13% are singletons. Study-level results: Sequencing the cDNA could make cells with high TCR expression show up more than they should. Patients' naive, central memory and regulatory TCRB repertoires appeared more alike than those of healthy donors.

Germline CDR1 SNHLY, CDR2 FYNNEI. The CDR3 consists of 15 residues. The V gene end was trimmed by 6 bases and the J gene end by 0 bases; junction bases not matched to a gene: 6. The TCR comes from a man aged 18 to 30 in good health. The specimen was naive CD4+ T cells from blood. V usage is TRBV2 and J usage is TRBJ2-7; 9 nucleotides align to TRBD2. Here the CDR3 reads CASSGSGGFSYEQYF. The CDR3 DNA follows: TGTGCCAGCAGCGGTAGCGGGGGATTCTCCTACGAGCAGTACTTC.